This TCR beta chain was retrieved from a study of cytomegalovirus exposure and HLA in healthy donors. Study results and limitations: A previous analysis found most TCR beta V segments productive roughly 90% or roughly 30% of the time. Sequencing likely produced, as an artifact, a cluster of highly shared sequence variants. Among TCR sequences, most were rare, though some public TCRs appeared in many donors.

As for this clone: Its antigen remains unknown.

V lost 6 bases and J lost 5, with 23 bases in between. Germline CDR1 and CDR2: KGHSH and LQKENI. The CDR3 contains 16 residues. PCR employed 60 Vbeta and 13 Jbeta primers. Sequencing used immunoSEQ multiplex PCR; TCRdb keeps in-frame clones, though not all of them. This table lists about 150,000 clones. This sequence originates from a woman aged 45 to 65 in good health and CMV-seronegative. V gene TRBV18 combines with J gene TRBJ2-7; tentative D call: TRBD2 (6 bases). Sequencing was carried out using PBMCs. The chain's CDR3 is CASSPGRGRGPNEQYF. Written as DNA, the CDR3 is TGTGCCAGCTCGCCCGGGCGGGGAAGGGGCCCCAACGAGCAGTACTTC.